This T cell receptor beta chain was identified during a study of blood T cell repertoires in COVID-19. Study context: Sources were T cells, B-cell-depleted T cells, or PBMCs; the material itself was cDNA or gDNA.

TCRdb keeps only in-frame clones here, not all; method: immunoSEQ multiplex PCR. The sample holds more than 200,000 clones, approximately 88% seen once. What was sequenced was peripheral blood. The sequence derives from a woman aged 25 to 39 with COVID-19, enrolled during active disease.

CDR3 sequence reads: CASSDWPGIYGYTF. The DNA for the CDR3 is TGTGCCAGCAGTGACTGGCCAGGGATCTATGGCTACACCTTC. The J gene is TRBJ1-2, the V gene TRBV2; tentatively, D is TRBD1 (5 bases). Germline CDR1 and CDR2: SNHLY and FYNNEI. Trimming took 3 bases from V and 4 from J, leaving 12 bases between them. This CDR3 region has 14 residues.